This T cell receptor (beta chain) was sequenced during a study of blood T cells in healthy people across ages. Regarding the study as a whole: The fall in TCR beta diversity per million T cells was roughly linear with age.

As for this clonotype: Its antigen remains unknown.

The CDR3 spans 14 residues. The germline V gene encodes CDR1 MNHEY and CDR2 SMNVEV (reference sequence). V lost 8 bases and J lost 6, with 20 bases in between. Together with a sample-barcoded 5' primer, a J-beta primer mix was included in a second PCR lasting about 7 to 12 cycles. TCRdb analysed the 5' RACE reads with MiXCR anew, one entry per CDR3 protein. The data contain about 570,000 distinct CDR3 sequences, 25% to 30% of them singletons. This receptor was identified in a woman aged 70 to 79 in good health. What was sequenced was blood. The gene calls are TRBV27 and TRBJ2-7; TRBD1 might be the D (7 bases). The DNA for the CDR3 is TGTGCCAGCCGAAAAGACAGGGTGCGGGGCGAGCAGTACTTC. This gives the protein CASRKDRVRGEQYF.